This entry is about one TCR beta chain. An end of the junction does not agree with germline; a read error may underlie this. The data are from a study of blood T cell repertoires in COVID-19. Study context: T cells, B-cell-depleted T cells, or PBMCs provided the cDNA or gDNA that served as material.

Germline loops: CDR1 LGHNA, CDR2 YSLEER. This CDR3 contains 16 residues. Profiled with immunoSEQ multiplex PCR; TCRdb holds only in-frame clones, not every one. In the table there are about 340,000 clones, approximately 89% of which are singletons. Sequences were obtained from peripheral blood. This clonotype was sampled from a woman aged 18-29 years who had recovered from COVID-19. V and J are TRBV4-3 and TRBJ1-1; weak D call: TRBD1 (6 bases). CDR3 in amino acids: CASSQDKRTVNAEAFF. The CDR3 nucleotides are TGCGCCAGCAGCCAAGATAAAAGGACAGTGAACGCTGAAGCTTTCTTT.